The 8 T cell receptor beta chains reported below all come from one sample, sequenced in a study of blood T cell repertoires in COVID-19. Data came from immunoSEQ multiplex PCR; TCRdb stores just in-frame clones and leaves some out. The repertoire has about 110,000 clones, around 86% of them found once; the top ten carry 7.9%. Specimen: peripheral blood. The receptor set was obtained from a man aged 65 to 79 with acute or convalescent COVID-19.

This chain connects TRBV7-6 to TRBJ1-3, with TRBD1 as a possible D gene (5 bases). The CDR3 runs to 14 residues. Trimming shortened V by 6 bases and J by 0 bases, and 9 bases separated the two germline ends. The germline gives CDR1 SGHVS, CDR2 FNYEAQ. CDR3 loop: CASRETASGNTIYF. CDR3 bases: TGTGCCAGCAGGGAGACAGCCTCTGGAAACACCATATATTTT.

The chain uses TRBV19 and TRBJ2-7; 8 bases are a match to TRBD1. This CDR3 comprises 14 residues. Germline CDR1 and CDR2: LNHDA and SQIVND (reference sequence). Trimming removed 8 bases from V and 7 bases from J; junction bases left unmatched: 13. CDR3: CASSRQGPTMEQYF. For the CDR3, the DNA is TGTGCCAGTTCGCGACAGGGGCCTACCATGGAGCAGTACTTC.

CDR3 in DNA: TGTGCCCAAAATAGCGGGGGCGATACGCAGTATTTT. Residues: CAQNSGGDTQYF. The chain uses TRBV30 and TRBJ2-3, with 9 bases matching TRBD2. The germline V gene has CDR1 GTSNPN and CDR2 SVGIG (reference sequence). The CDR3 covers 12 residues. Trimming removed 8 bases from V and 6 bases from J; junction bases left unmatched: 6.

Only one count was recorded for this clone. The V gene is TRBV30, the J gene TRBJ1-2, with 7 bases aligning to TRBD1. V lost 3 bases to trimming and J lost 7 bases; unmatched junction nucleotides: 11. Germline V lookup: CDR1 GTSNPN, CDR2 SVGIG (reference sequence). There are 14 residues in the CDR3. CDR3 in amino acids: CAWRGTASIGGYTF. CDR3 bases: TGTGCCTGGAGAGGGACAGCCTCTATTGGTGGCTACACCTTC.

The chain carries TRBV25-1 and TRBJ1-1, with D perhaps matching TRBD1 (5 bases). CDR1 is MGHDK and CDR2 is SYGVNS in the germline V gene. V shed 2 bases and J shed 5 bases, with 9 bases lying between them. The CDR3 contains 13 residues. DNA for the CDR3: TGTGCCAGCAGTGAACGCAGGGTAACTGAAGCTTTCTTT. The encoded protein is CASSERRVTEAFF.

A few counts support this clone. J is TRBJ2-7 and V is TRBV5-1; D is unclear. V lost 2 bases, J lost 1 base, and 7 bases lay in between. Per germline, CDR1 SGHRS and CDR2 YFSETQ. The CDR3 has 13 amino acids. DNA for the CDR3: TGCGCCAGCAGCTTAAGACAATCCTACGAGCAGTACTTC. Translation gives CASSLRQSYEQYF.

The chain uses TRBV28 and TRBJ1-1, with D tentatively TRBD1 (5 bases). Trimming removed 10 bases at V and 4 bases at J, with 19 bases between. Germline V gene lookup returns CDR1 MDHEN and CDR2 SYDVKM. The CDR3 runs to 14 residues. As DNA, the CDR3 is TGTGCCATCCATAGGGGAGGGTCGGGCACTGAAGCTTTCTTT. Translated: CAIHRGGSGTEAFF.

Here the CDR3 reads CAWAIGQGAVEQYF. CDR3 bases: TGTGCCTGGGCGATAGGACAGGGGGCGGTTGAGCAGTACTTC. V gene TRBV30 combines with J gene TRBJ2-7; 11 bases fit TRBD1. V lost 5 bases and J lost 7; bases outside the gene matches: 10. Per the germline V gene, CDR1 is GTSNPN and CDR2 is SVGIG (reference sequence). The CDR3 length is 14 residues.